This entry lists 15 T cell receptor beta chains sequenced from one sample in a study of blood T cell repertoires in COVID-19. Assay: immunoSEQ multiplex PCR; the TCRdb copy retains only in-frame clones and omits some. This table holds some 700,000 clones, 80% to 90% found once. Sequenced sample: peripheral blood. The source of these receptors is a woman between 18 and 30 years old with acute or convalescent COVID-19.

This clone has only one observation. The gene calls are TRBV10-3 and TRBJ2-3; D is unclear. Deletions cut 10 bases from V and 1 base from J, with 6 bases between. CDR3 length equals 11 residues. The germline V gene has CDR1 ENHRY and CDR2 SYGVKD. The DNA for the CDR3 is TGTGCCACAACGGGCACAGATACGCAGTATTTT. Amino acids: CATTGTDTQYF.

The chain combines TRBV2 with TRBJ2-7, with D hard to call. This CDR3 is built from 15 residues. The V gene lost 6 bases and the J gene lost 3 bases, with 18 bases spanning the gap. CDR1 and CDR2 (germline): SNHLY, FYNNEI. This CDR3 reads CASSPTYVADYEQYF. CDR3 sequence (DNA): TGTGCCAGCAGCCCCACGTATGTTGCGGACTACGAGCAGTACTTC.

The chain is built from TRBV7-9 and TRBJ1-2, with D possibly TRBD1 on 5 matching bases. The V gene lost 1 base and the J gene lost 4 bases, with 19 bases spanning the gap. Germline assignment: CDR1 SEHNR and CDR2 FQNEAQ (reference sequence). CDR3 size: 17 residues. CDR3 coding DNA: TGTGCCAGCAGCTTAGAGTTGGGGCAGGGATACAGCTATGGCTACACCTTC. This gives the protein CASSLELGQGYSYGYTF. The whole variable domain, filled in from reference TRBV7-9 and TRBJ1-2, reads DTGVSQNPRHKITKRGQNVTFRCDPISEHNRLYWYRQTLGQGPEFLTYFQNEAQLEKSRLLSDRFSAERPKGSFSTLEIQRTEQGDSAMYLCASSLELGQGYSYGYTFGSGTRLTVV.

The chain carries TRBV4-1 and TRBJ1-1; D perhaps matches TRBD1 (5 bases). The CDR3 runs 13 residues. Germline V gene lookup returns CDR1 MGHRA and CDR2 YSYEKL. V lost 2 bases to trimming and J lost 4 bases, with 8 bases between them. DNA for the CDR3: TGCGCCAGCAGCCAATGGGGGGGCACTGAAGCTTTCTTT. This gives the protein CASSQWGGTEAFF.

The chain couples TRBV6-5 to TRBJ1-5; 7 positions match TRBD1. The CDR3 sequence is 14 residues long. Per germline, CDR1 MNHEY and CDR2 SVGAGI. J gave up 6 bases and V 5 bases, and 7 bases lay outside the gene matches. The CDR3 bases are TGTGCCAGCAGTCAACGGGCAGGGGGTCAGCCCCAGCATTTT. This codes for CASSQRAGGQPQHF.

This clone was observed a handful of times. This chain uses TRBV11-2 with TRBJ2-3; no reliable D call. V was clipped by 3 bases and J by 2 bases, with 3 bases between them. The CDR3 extends over 12 amino acids. The germline gives CDR1 SGHAT, CDR2 FQNNGV. This chain's CDR3 is CASSFYTDTQYF. Here the CDR3 DNA reads TGTGCCAGCAGCTTCTACACAGATACGCAGTATTTT.

The J gene is TRBJ1-2, the V gene TRBV5-1, with D tentatively TRBD1 (6 bases). CDR1 is SGHRS and CDR2 is YFSETQ in the germline V gene. V shed 4 bases and J shed 6 bases, with 16 bases lying between them. The CDR3 has 14 residues. The CDR3 spells CASSGGHRVDGYTF. As DNA, the CDR3 is TGCGCCAGCAGCGGGGGACACAGGGTGGATGGCTACACCTTC. The full variable domain, in which reference TRBV5-1 and TRBJ1-2 provide the parts outside the CDR3, is KAGVTQTPRYLIKTRGQQVTLSCSPISGHRSVSWYQQTPGQGLQFLFEYFSETQRNKGNFPGRFSGRQFSNSRSEMNVSTLELGDSALYLCASSGGHRVDGYTFGSGTRLTVV.

V and J are TRBV6-5 and TRBJ1-2; D possibly corresponds to TRBD1 (5 bases). Germline V CDR1 and CDR2: MNHEY, SVGAGI. This CDR3 spans 13 amino acids. Trimming pared 0 bases from V and 11 bases from J, leaving 13 bases between. The CDR3 loop is CASSYSTERGYTF. The CDR3 DNA reads TGTGCCAGCAGTTACTCGACAGAGCGGGGGTACACCTTC.

A word on this clone: A much more abundant neighbour one base away suggests this may be a read error. Other nucleotide sequences in the sample specify the same CDR3. CDR3 sequence reads: CASSGGANTEAFF. The CDR3 nucleotides read TGTGCCAGCAGTGGGGGGGCGAACACTGAAGCTTTCTTT. The rearrangement uses TRBV9 and TRBJ1-1; D is possibly TRBD1 (6 bases). Per the germline V gene, CDR1 is SGDLS and CDR2 is YYNGEE. V lost 5 bases and J 1 base, leaving 9 bases between the germline ends. The CDR3 has 13 residues.

The V and J genes are TRBV2 and TRBJ2-5; perhaps TRBD2 as D (7 bases). This CDR3 has 13 amino acids. The V end was cut by 7 bases, the J end by 5 bases, with 14 bases between. The V gene's germline CDR1 is SNHLY and CDR2 FYNNEI. CDR3 amino acids: CASNTGGRETQYF. The CDR3 nucleotides are TGTGCCAGCAATACCGGGGGGCGGGAGACCCAGTACTTC.

V gene TRBV9 combines with J gene TRBJ2-3, with 15 bases identical to TRBD2. This CDR3 is 19 amino acids long. With 2 bases clipped from V and 2 bases from J, the junction kept 9 bases outside the gene matches. The germline CDR1 and CDR2 sequences are SGDLS and YYNGEE. CDR3 coding DNA: TGTGCCAGCAGCGTCACCGGGACTAGCGGGGGGACACCCACAGATACGCAGTATTTT. Amino acids: CASSVTGTSGGTPTDTQYF. Variable domain in full (rest from reference TRBV9 and TRBJ2-3): DSGVTQTPKHLITATGQRVTLRCSPRSGDLSVYWYQQSLDQGLQFLIQYYNGEERAKGNILERFSAQQFPDLHSELNLSSLELGDSALYFCASSVTGTSGGTPTDTQYFGPGTRLTVL.

The genes are TRBV19 and TRBJ1-2; TRBD1 matches 10 bases. Trimming cost V 6 bases and J 8 bases; bases outside gene matches: 3. The CDR3 is 12 amino acids. Germline V gene data show CDR1 as LNHDA and CDR2 as SQIVND (reference sequence). CDR3 DNA sequence: TGTGCCAGTAGCGGGACAGGGGAAGGCTACACCTTC. Residues: CASSGTGEGYTF.

The chain has TRBV7-2 and TRBJ2-3; 8 bases agree with TRBD1. With V trimmed by 5 bases and J by 0 bases, 4 bases remained unmatched. The CDR3 runs 15 residues. CDR1 SGHTA and CDR2 FQGNSA come from the germline V gene. The CDR3 region is CASSNTGGSTDTQYF. The DNA of the CDR3 is TGTGCCAGCAGCAACACAGGGGGTAGCACAGATACGCAGTATTTT.

V and J are TRBV15 and TRBJ2-7; 10 bases line up with TRBD2. The CDR3 contains 15 residues. The trim removed 0 bases at V and 4 bases at J, leaving 3 bases unmatched. Germline loops: CDR1 LNHNV, CDR2 YYDKDF (reference sequence). CDR3 loop: CATSRDSGGRYEQYF. In nucleotides, the CDR3 is TGTGCCACCAGCAGAGATAGCGGGGGGCGATACGAGCAGTACTTC.

V is TRBV9 and J is TRBJ2-2; 7 positions agree with TRBD1. V lost 3 bases and J lost 4; bases outside the gene matches: 6. Germline V gives CDR1 SGDLS, CDR2 YYNGEE. This CDR3 has 15 amino acids. In nucleotides, the CDR3 is TGTGCCAGCAGCGCAGGGACAGTCGCCACCGGGGAGCTGTTTTTT. This codes for CASSAGTVATGELFF.